One sample yielded the 17 T cell receptor beta chains listed below, sequenced in a study of CD8+CD57+ T cells in acquired aplastic anemia. Researchers used genomic DNA as the template to profile TCR beta VDJ and CDR3. Each CDR3 protein gets one entry after TCRdb re-called the reads with MiXCR. The table shows around 230,000 distinct CDR3 sequences, with 61% occurring only once. Sequencing was carried out using sorted CD4+, CD8+, or CD8+CD57+ T cells (not recorded which) from PBMCs. Every receptor here comes from a human donor in good health.

The count of this clonotype is one. V is TRBV9 and J is TRBJ1-1; D uncertain. CDR3 length equals 14 residues. V was cut by 0 bases and J by 8 bases, with 14 bases left in between. Germline V CDR1 and CDR2: SGDLS, YYNGEE. The CDR3 region has the DNA TGTGCCAGCAGCGTAGGCGGCCTCGAGACCGAAGCTTTCTTT. This translates into CASSVGGLETEAFF. The whole variable domain, filled in from reference TRBV9 and TRBJ1-1, reads DSGVTQTPKHLITATGQRVTLRCSPRSGDLSVYWYQQSLDQGLQFLIQYYNGEERAKGNILERFSAQQFPDLHSELNLSSLELGDSALYFCASSVGGLETEAFFGQGTRLTVV.

This clonotype was observed a handful of times. The chain uses TRBV20-1 and TRBJ2-1; TRBD1 agrees at 9 bases. Germline values: CDR1 DFQATT, CDR2 SNEGSKA (reference sequence). The CDR3 contains 13 residues. The V gene end was trimmed by 6 bases and the J gene end by 11 bases; junction bases not matched to a gene: 11. The CDR3 sequence is CSAQTGGENQQFF. CDR3 sequence (DNA): TGCAGTGCCCAAACAGGGGGCGAGAATCAGCAGTTCTTC.

The J gene is TRBJ2-3, the V gene TRBV5-5, with TRBD2 identical over 8 bases. V was pared by 4 bases and J by 11 bases, with 9 bases of the junction left unmatched. Germline V CDR1 and CDR2: SGHKS, YYEKEE (reference sequence). The CDR3 runs 13 residues. CDR3 region: CASSVGGEQGQYF. In DNA, the CDR3 is TGTGCCAGCAGCGTCGGGGGGGAGCAGGGGCAGTATTTT.

The chain combines TRBV20-1 with TRBJ2-1, with D maybe TRBD2 (6 bases). CDR3 length: 14 residues. Trimming shortened V by 6 bases and J by 8 bases, and 20 bases separated the two germline ends. Germline values: CDR1 DFQATT, CDR2 SNEGSKA (reference sequence). The DNA of the CDR3 is TGCAGTGCACAACCGGGACTGACCCCTCATGAGCAGTTCTTC. As protein: CSAQPGLTPHEQFF.

The rearrangement links TRBV20-1 to TRBJ2-1; 8 nucleotides align to TRBD2. With 0 bases clipped from V and 0 bases from J, the junction kept 7 bases outside the gene matches. Per germline, CDR1 DFQATT and CDR2 SNEGSKA (reference sequence). This CDR3 is built from 17 residues. The CDR3 bases are TGCAGTGCTAGAGATACAGCGGGGGCCCTCTCCTACAATGAGCAGTTCTTC. Protein sequence: CSARDTAGALSYNEQFF.

This clonotype was detected only a few times. The J gene is TRBJ2-1, the V gene TRBV10-3; D tentatively reads TRBD1 or TRBD2 (5 bases each). CDR3 length equals 14 residues. V shed 7 bases and J shed 7 bases, with 17 bases lying between them. CDR1 ENHRY and CDR2 SYGVKD come from the germline V gene. CDR3: CAITSGTEENEQFF. CDR3 DNA: TGTGCCATCACATCCGGGACGGAGGAAAATGAGCAGTTCTTC.

In DNA form, the CDR3 reads TGTGCCATCAGTGATGGGGGTGCCTCTTCAGAACCCCTCCACTTT. It specifies CAISDGGASSEPLHF. This chain joins TRBV10-3 and TRBJ1-6, with D possibly TRBD1 on 5 matching bases. The CDR3 is 15 residues long. Trimming shortened V by 3 bases and J by 12 bases, and 18 bases separated the two germline ends. Per the germline V gene, CDR1 is ENHRY and CDR2 is SYGVKD.

The chain uses TRBV19 and TRBJ1-5; 9 bases line up with TRBD1. Trimming cost V 3 bases and J 2 bases; bases outside gene matches: 8. This CDR3 has 17 amino acids. Germline CDR1 reads LNHDA; CDR2 reads SQIVND (reference sequence). DNA of the CDR3: TGTGCCAGTAGTATCCGGACAGGGGAATCTGGCAATCAGCCCCAGCATTTT. This codes for CASSIRTGESGNQPQHF.

V usage is TRBV20-1 and J usage is TRBJ1-2; possible D gene TRBD1, 5 bases. From germline, CDR1 is DFQATT and CDR2 SNEGSKA (reference sequence). V shed 3 bases and J shed 7 bases, with 15 bases lying between them. The CDR3 sequence is 13 residues long. The CDR3 protein is CSASRDRGIGYTF. Written as DNA, the CDR3 is TGCAGTGCTAGCCGGGACCGAGGAATTGGCTACACCTTC.

V gene TRBV20-1 combines with J gene TRBJ1-1; D is undetermined. Looked up from germline, CDR1 is DFQATT and CDR2 is SNEGSKA (reference sequence). Trimming left V 3 bases short and J 1 base short, with 12 bases between. The CDR3 length is 14 residues. Here the CDR3 DNA reads TGCAGTGCTAGCAGCCCTTGGGGGAACACTGAAGCTTTCTTT. Translation: CSASSPWGNTEAFF.

The rearrangement uses TRBV2 and TRBJ2-3, with 7 bases that match TRBD1. Germline assignment: CDR1 SNHLY and CDR2 FYNNEI. Germline trimming cut 10 bases from V and 0 bases from J; bases unmatched to any gene: 7. This CDR3 region has 14 residues. CDR3 in amino acids: CATTGTASTDTQYF. The CDR3 DNA sequence: TGTGCCACCACGGGGACAGCTAGCACAGATACGCAGTATTTT.

The chain carries TRBV2 and TRBJ1-5; D call uncertain. CDR1 and CDR2 (germline): SNHLY, FYNNEI. There are 13 residues in the CDR3. V was shortened by 4 bases and J by 5 bases, with 9 bases between the two germline ends. The CDR3 DNA is TGTGCCAGCAGTGCGTCAGGAGATCAGCCCCAGCATTTT. This translates into CASSASGDQPQHF.

This clonotype was recorded once. This rearrangement joins TRBV19 to TRBJ1-1; D remains unclear. CDR3 size: 16 residues. CDR1 and CDR2 from the germline V gene are LNHDA and SQIVND (reference sequence). V was pared by 4 bases and J by 1 base, with 16 bases between. CDR3 in DNA: TGTGCCAGTAGTACCTTCCGTGGGCAGTCGAACACTGAAGCTTTCTTT. Translating it yields CASSTFRGQSNTEAFF.

J is TRBJ2-5 and V is TRBV25-1, with 7 bases aligning to TRBD1. Germline trimming cut 6 bases from V and 2 bases from J; bases unmatched to any gene: 6. Germline CDR1 MGHDK, CDR2 SYGVNS. There are 14 residues in the CDR3. CDR3 amino acids: CASRDRDPQETQYF. The CDR3 DNA follows: TGTGCCAGCAGAGACAGGGACCCACAAGAGACCCAGTACTTC.

Of note for this clonotype: A read error may be the cause here, since a much bigger clone is one base away. CDR3 nucleotides: TGCGCCAGCAGCCAGGGGGAGGGGGAGCTGCTTTTT. Amino acid sequence: CASSQGEGELLF. This rearrangement joins TRBV4-1 to TRBJ2-2; D is possibly TRBD2 (7 bases). CDR1 and CDR2 (germline): MGHRA, YSYEKL. This CDR3 region has 12 residues.

V is TRBV9 and J is TRBJ1-6; D perhaps matches TRBD1 (5 bases). V gave up 4 bases and J gave up 7 bases, with 27 bases separating them. There are 19 residues in the CDR3. Germline V gene data show CDR1 as SGDLS and CDR2 as YYNGEE. CDR3 DNA sequence: TGTGCCAGCAGCAATAGCCCGGGACCGATTCAGGGATCCAATTCACCCCTCCACTTT. Residues: CASSNSPGPIQGSNSPLHF.

The V and J genes are TRBV7-9 and TRBJ2-1; the match to TRBD1 covers 9 bases. In germline, CDR1 is SEHNR, CDR2 FQNEAQ (reference sequence). V dropped 9 bases and J dropped 2; count of bases not matched to a gene: 5. This CDR3 comprises 14 residues. CDR3 DNA: TGTGCCAGTCGGGGGACAGGGCCCTACAATGAGCAGTTCTTC. Translating gives CASRGTGPYNEQFF.